This paragraph covers one T cell receptor (beta chain) sequence. Its antigen is as yet unknown. The germline V and J ends were trimmed by 2 bases and 0 bases, with 12 bases remaining between them. The CDR3 is 16 amino acids. CDR1 is ENHRY and CDR2 is SYGVKD in the germline V gene. This sample is part of a study of blood T cells in healthy people across ages. Study context: When template switching was applied, about one barcoded beta molecule was captured per two T cells.

Study-level results: Observed TCR beta diversity per million T cells went down as age went up. This fall followed a roughly linear course with age.

The authors ran a second PCR of 7 to 11 cycles using a sample-barcoded 5' primer and a J-beta primer mix. TCRdb re-called the 5' RACE reads through MiXCR, storing one row per CDR3 protein. Among about 730,000 distinct CDR3 sequences, about 42% were seen once, and the ten largest hold 20% to 25%. This receptor was taken from a woman aged 60-70 years in good health. The chain has TRBV10-3 and TRBJ2-3; tentatively, D is TRBD1 (6 bases). Sequenced: blood. This CDR3 reads CAISEKDRTSTDTQYF. The CDR3 DNA is TGTGCCATCAGTGAGAAGGACAGAACTAGCACAGATACGCAGTATTTT.